This TCR beta chain derives from a study of T cells after yellow fever vaccination. Study-level background: Each low-cell-number fraction was prepared by means of SMART-Seq v4 Ultra Low Input.

The study made its TCR cDNA through 5'RACE template switching. That step introduced a universal primer site along with UMIs. TCRdb called the 5' RACE reads again in MiXCR, with one record for every CDR3 protein. The sample shows 620,000 or so distinct CDR3 sequences, over 9% of them seen only once. This clonotype was picked up many times. Its matching antigen is unknown. Study-level points and caveats: Clones that expanded after primary vaccination mostly reappeared after the booster (roughly 96% CD4, roughly 87% CD8). Weaker in magnitude, the secondary response showed a faster peak on day 5 versus 15.

The CDR3 has 13 residues. Germline lookup yields CDR1 DFQATT and CDR2 SNEGSKA (reference sequence). Trimming cost V 6 bases and J 1 base; bases outside gene matches: 4. V is TRBV20-1 and J is TRBJ2-3; 7 bases match TRBD1. This TCR was sampled from a young man who received the YFV17D yellow fever vaccine. Sequencing was performed on PBMCs, taken on the day of the yellow fever booster vaccination. In DNA form, the CDR3 reads TGCAGTGCCGACAGGGATCGCACAGATACGCAGTATTTT. Its protein product is CSADRDRTDTQYF.